What follows are 20 T cell receptor beta chains derived from one specimen sequenced in a study of radiation and T cells in renal cell carcinoma (dated by TCRdb to the early 2020s). The time point label here, explained by the study, means: blood 4 weeks post-SBRT, at nephrectomy. Interpreted using the paper, the treatment or condition label stands for: 15 Gy SBRT to primary tumor, nephrectomy 4 weeks later. Preparation of the library involved the immunoSEQ multiplex PCR assay. TCRdb limited this immuneACCESS table to in-frame rearrangements with V and J called. A share of clones is missing; checked studies link under half to unresolved V genes, and the rest is unexplained. This sample comprises 80,000 or so clones, 80% to 90% of them detected only once. In total, the top ten clones hold more than 5.5% of the sample. This sample comprised blood, obtained from a patient whose treatment included radiotherapy and nephrectomy. These receptor sequences come from a woman in her 70s with renal cell carcinoma.

The chain uses TRBV2 and TRBJ1-1, with D uncertain. Germline V gene lookup returns CDR1 SNHLY and CDR2 FYNNEI. V gave up 4 bases and J gave up 3 bases, with 9 bases separating them. This CDR3 has 13 amino acids. CDR3 sequence (DNA): TGTGCCAGCAGTGCTCGGCAGTACACTGAAGCTTTCTTT. The encoded protein is CASSARQYTEAFF. The variable domain in full, with the rest retrieved from reference TRBV2 and TRBJ1-1, is EPEVTQTPSHQVTQMGQEVILRCVPISNHLYFYWYRQILGQKVEFLVSFYNNEISEKSEIFDDQFSVERPDGSNFTLKIRSTKLEDSAMYFCASSARQYTEAFFGQGTRLTVV.

The chain combines TRBV4-1 with TRBJ2-3, with D hard to call. The length of the CDR3 is 12 residues. Germline loops: CDR1 MGHRA, CDR2 YSYEKL. Trimming cost V 3 bases and J 2 bases, with 3 bases left between them. As DNA, the CDR3 is TGCGCCAGCAGCCATCCCACAGATACGCAGTATTTT. Encoded protein: CASSHPTDTQYF.

The J gene is TRBJ1-5, the V gene TRBV11-2; D is unresolved. The germline CDR1 and CDR2 sequences are SGHAT and FQNNGV. V lost 5 bases to trimming and J lost 6 bases, with 20 bases between them. CDR3 length equals 16 residues. The CDR3 bases are TGTGCCAGCAGCCCCAGCGTATCGGTAGGCTTTCAGCCCCAGCATTTT. Translation gives CASSPSVSVGFQPQHF.

The chain recombines TRBV6-1 with TRBJ2-7, with D maybe TRBD2 (5 bases). The CDR3 is 15 residues long. The germline CDR1 and CDR2 sequences are MNHNS and SASEGT. V was trimmed by 2 bases and J by 2 bases, leaving 13 bases between them. The CDR3 DNA follows: TGTGCCAGCAGTGAATCTGGGCGGGTCGCCTACGAGCAGTACTTC. It is translated as CASSESGRVAYEQYF.

This clone rates as medium-sized. V gene TRBV15 combines with J gene TRBJ2-7; 7 nucleotides agree with TRBD1. Germline-derived CDR1 and CDR2 are LNHNV and YYDKDF (reference sequence). This CDR3 contains 15 residues. The J segment lost 2 bases and the V segment lost 0 bases, leaving 4 bases of the junction unmatched. For the CDR3, the DNA is TGTGCCACCAGCAGAGATAGGGACAGTACCTACGAGCAGTACTTC. It specifies CATSRDRDSTYEQYF.

This chain connects TRBV28 to TRBJ2-3; the D call may be TRBD1 or TRBD2 (5 bases each). Trimming pared 2 bases from V and 9 bases from J, leaving 21 bases between. In germline, CDR1 is MDHEN, CDR2 SYDVKM. This CDR3 contains 16 residues. The CDR3, as DNA: TGTGCCAGCAGTTTACCCGGGACGGAGACCCCACGGACGCAGTATTTT. Its protein is CASSLPGTETPRTQYF.

The chain links TRBV5-1 to TRBJ1-1; no clear D. Germline V lookup: CDR1 SGHRS, CDR2 YFSETQ. The ends were cut back, 1 base at V and 7 bases at J, with 8 bases in the middle. The CDR3 totals 12 residues. The DNA for the CDR3 is TGCGCCAGCAGCTTGAATGCCGGTGAAGCTTTCTTT. Residues: CASSLNAGEAFF.

The gene calls are TRBV11-1 and TRBJ2-5, with a weak D call TRBD2 (5 bases). The CDR3 length is 13 residues. The germline V gene encodes CDR1 SGHAT and CDR2 FQDESV (reference sequence). Trimming removed 8 bases at V and 4 bases at J, with 14 bases between. CDR3: CASGGVAGETQYF. CDR3 DNA: TGTGCCAGCGGAGGTGTCGCGGGAGAGACCCAGTACTTC.

The chain employs TRBV5-4 and TRBJ2-3; D may be TRBD2 (5 bases). Trimming stripped 4 bases from V and 4 bases from J, with 10 bases between. The CDR3 is 13 amino acids. Germline CDR1 and CDR2: SGHNT and YYREEE (reference sequence). The CDR3 protein is CASSTTRADTQYF. The CDR3 DNA sequence: TGTGCCAGCAGCACCACTAGGGCAGATACGCAGTATTTT.

The rearrangement links TRBV6-1 to TRBJ1-6, with D possibly being TRBD1 (5 bases). The CDR3 covers 14 residues. Germline CDR1 and CDR2: MNHNS and SASEGT. The germline V and J ends were trimmed by 3 bases and 5 bases, with 8 bases remaining between them. CDR3 amino acids: CASSDQGNNSPLHF. CDR3 sequence (DNA): TGTGCCAGCAGTGACCAGGGAAATAATTCACCCCTCCACTTT.

V gene TRBV9 combines with J gene TRBJ1-6, with a possible D match to TRBD1 (5 bases). There are 16 residues in the CDR3. The germline V gene encodes CDR1 SGDLS and CDR2 YYNGEE. V shed 0 bases and J shed 8 bases, with 15 bases lying between them. CDR3 in amino acids: CASSVGVGQGDSPLHF. The CDR3, as DNA: TGTGCCAGCAGCGTAGGGGTCGGGCAGGGAGATTCACCCCTCCACTTT.

The chain is built from TRBV5-1 and TRBJ2-7, with 11 positions matching TRBD2. J lost 2 bases, V lost 4 bases, and 2 bases had no gene match. Germline V gives CDR1 SGHRS, CDR2 YFSETQ. The CDR3 covers 14 residues. CDR3 in amino acids: CASSPTSGAYEQYF. In DNA form, the CDR3 reads TGCGCCAGCAGCCCGACTAGCGGGGCCTACGAGCAGTACTTC.

The rearrangement links TRBV11-3 to TRBJ2-3, with D maybe TRBD2 (6 bases). The V end was cut by 1 base, the J end by 0 bases, with 11 bases between. In germline, CDR1 is SGHNT, CDR2 YENEEA. The CDR3 loop spans 16 amino acids. The CDR3 coding sequence is TGTGCCAGCAGCTTAGGTGGAGGGATTAGCACAGATACGCAGTATTTT. As protein: CASSLGGGISTDTQYF.

The J gene is TRBJ1-3, the V gene TRBV7-2; the match to TRBD1 covers 7 bases. CDR1 and CDR2 (germline): SGHTA, FQGNSA. CDR3 length: 14 residues. V shed 5 bases, J shed 1 base, and the junction held 2 bases outside the gene matches. The CDR3 DNA is TGTGCCAGCAGCCCGGACAGGTCTGGAAACACCATATATTTT. Residues: CASSPDRSGNTIYF.

The CDR3 nucleotides are TGTGCCAGCAGCCTCAACCCCACTGAAGCTTTCTTT. It translates to CASSLNPTEAFF. V usage is TRBV11-3 and J usage is TRBJ1-1, with unresolved D. This CDR3 has 12 amino acids. Germline V gene data show CDR1 as SGHNT and CDR2 as YENEEA. Trimming cost V 5 bases and J 4 bases, with 8 bases left between them.

The chain is built from TRBV27 and TRBJ1-1, with D tentatively TRBD1 (6 bases). CDR1 is MNHEY and CDR2 is SMNVEV in the germline V gene (reference sequence). The CDR3 has 17 amino acids. Trimming took 2 bases from V and 0 from J, leaving 16 bases between them. The CDR3 region is CASSLMGAPRMNTEAFF. DNA of the CDR3: TGTGCCAGCAGTTTAATGGGGGCCCCTAGAATGAACACTGAAGCTTTCTTT.

The chain joins TRBV4-1 to TRBJ2-3; D is undetermined. Germline CDR1 is MGHRA and CDR2 is YSYEKL. V was shortened by 3 bases and J by 0 bases, with 10 bases between the two germline ends. CDR3 length equals 15 residues. CDR3 coding DNA: TGCGCCAGCAGCCAGATCGGTACTAGCACAGATACGCAGTATTTT. It yields the protein CASSQIGTSTDTQYF.

The V gene is TRBV15, the J gene TRBJ1-1; the D gene is possibly TRBD1 (5 bases). The CDR3 has 15 amino acids. Germline V CDR1 and CDR2: LNHNV, YYDKDF (reference sequence). Trimming removed 5 bases from V and 1 base from J, with 14 bases in between. The CDR3 DNA follows: TGTGCCACCAGCCCGAAAACAGGCTGGAACACTGAAGCTTTCTTT. Amino acids: CATSPKTGWNTEAFF.

The rearrangement joins TRBV10-3 to TRBJ1-1, with D hard to call. The CDR3 runs 13 residues. Germline assignment: CDR1 ENHRY and CDR2 SYGVKD. Trimming removed 7 bases from V and 0 bases from J, with 9 bases in between. CDR3 sequence reads: CAIKQIMNTEAFF. The CDR3 bases are TGTGCCATCAAGCAGATAATGAACACTGAAGCTTTCTTT.

This chain uses TRBV11-2 with TRBJ1-6; no clear D. Trimming took off 4 bases at V and 5 bases at J, with 18 bases between the two ends. Germline V lookup: CDR1 SGHAT, CDR2 FQNNGV. The CDR3 has 17 amino acids. This CDR3 reads CASSSKRGTGNNSPLHF. As DNA, the CDR3 is TGTGCCAGCAGCTCCAAAAGAGGAACTGGGAATAATTCACCCCTCCACTTT.